Below, one TCR beta chain is given with its context. The sample comes from a study of blood T cell repertoires in COVID-19. Study at large: Specimens from acute and convalescent COVID-19 originated in the United States, Italy and Spain. In each case, the material was cDNA or gDNA derived from T cells, B-cell-depleted T cells, or PBMCs.

Original handling: It was from reference gene primer amplification that nucleated cell counts were estimated. Using immunoSEQ multiplex PCR, the repertoire was profiled, and TCRdb retains in-frame clones only, with some absent. V and J calls and clone size come straight from that table; D and trimming were deduced from the DNA. The table lists under 250,000 clones, 82% of them singletons. CDR3 length equals 15 residues. The germline CDR1 and CDR2 sequences are SGHDT and YYEEEE. The germline V and J ends were trimmed by 2 bases and 6 bases, with 12 bases remaining between them. The source of this sequence is a woman between 18 and 29 years old with acute or convalescent COVID-19. The sample comprised peripheral blood. J is TRBJ1-6 and V is TRBV5-6; D uncertain. The CDR3 loop reads CASSFEAVVNSPLHF. The DNA of the CDR3 is TGTGCCAGCAGCTTCGAGGCAGTGGTTAATTCACCCCTCCACTTT.